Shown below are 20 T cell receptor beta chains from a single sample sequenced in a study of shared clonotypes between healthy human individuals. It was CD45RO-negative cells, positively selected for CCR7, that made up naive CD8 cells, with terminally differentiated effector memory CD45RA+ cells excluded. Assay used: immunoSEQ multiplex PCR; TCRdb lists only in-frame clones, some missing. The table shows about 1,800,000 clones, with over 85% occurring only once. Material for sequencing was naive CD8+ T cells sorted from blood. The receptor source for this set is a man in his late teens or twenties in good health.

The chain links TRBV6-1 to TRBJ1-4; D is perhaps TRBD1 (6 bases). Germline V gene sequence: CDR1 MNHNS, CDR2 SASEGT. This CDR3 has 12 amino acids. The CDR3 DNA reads TGTGCTTACAGGGCTCGTGGTGAAAAACTGTTTTTT. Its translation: CAYRARGEKLFF.

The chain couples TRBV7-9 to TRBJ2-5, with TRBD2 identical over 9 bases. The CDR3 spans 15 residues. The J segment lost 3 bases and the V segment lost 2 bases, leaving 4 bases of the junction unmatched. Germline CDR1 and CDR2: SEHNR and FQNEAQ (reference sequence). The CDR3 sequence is CASSLNGGGEETQYF. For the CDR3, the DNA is TGTGCCAGCAGCTTAAATGGCGGGGGGGAAGAGACCCAGTACTTC.

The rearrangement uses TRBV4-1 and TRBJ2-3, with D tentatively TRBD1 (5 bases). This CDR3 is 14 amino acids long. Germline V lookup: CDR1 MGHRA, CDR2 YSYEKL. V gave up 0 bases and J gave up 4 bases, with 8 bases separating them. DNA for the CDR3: TGCGCCAGCAGCCAAGAGCGACAGCCAGATACGCAGTATTTT. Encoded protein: CASSQERQPDTQYF.

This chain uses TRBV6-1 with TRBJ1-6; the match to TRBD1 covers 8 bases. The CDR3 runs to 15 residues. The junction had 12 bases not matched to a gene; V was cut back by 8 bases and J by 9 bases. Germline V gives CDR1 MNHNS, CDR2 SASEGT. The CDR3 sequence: CASWTFWTGTSPLHF. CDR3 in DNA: TGTGCCAGCTGGACCTTTTGGACAGGGACTTCACCCCTCCACTTT.

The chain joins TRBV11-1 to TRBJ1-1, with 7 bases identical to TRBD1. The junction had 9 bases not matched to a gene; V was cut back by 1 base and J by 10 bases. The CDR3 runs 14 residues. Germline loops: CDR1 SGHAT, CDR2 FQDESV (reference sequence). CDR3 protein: CASSLDYRGFAAFF. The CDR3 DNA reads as TGTGCCAGCAGCTTAGATTACAGGGGTTTTGCAGCTTTCTTT.

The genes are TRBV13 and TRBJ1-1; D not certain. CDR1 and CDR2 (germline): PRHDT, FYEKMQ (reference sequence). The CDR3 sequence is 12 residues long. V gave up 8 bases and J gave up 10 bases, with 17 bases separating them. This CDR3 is CASRREDMGAFF. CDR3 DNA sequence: TGTGCCAGCCGGCGGGAAGACATGGGAGCTTTCTTT.

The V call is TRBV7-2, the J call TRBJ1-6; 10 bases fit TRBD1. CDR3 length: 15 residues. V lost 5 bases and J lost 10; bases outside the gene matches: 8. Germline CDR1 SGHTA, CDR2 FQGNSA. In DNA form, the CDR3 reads TGTGCCAGCAGCCAAAAAGGGACAGGGGCATCACCCCTCCACTTT. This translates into CASSQKGTGASPLHF.

This CDR3 is CSVLREETQYF. CDR3 nucleotides: TGCAGCGTTCTCAGGGAAGAGACCCAGTACTTC. The chain couples TRBV29-1 to TRBJ2-5; possibly TRBD1 for D (5 bases). This CDR3 has 11 residues. Trimming left V 5 bases short and J 3 bases short, with 7 bases between. CDR1 is SQVTM and CDR2 is ANQGSEA in the germline V gene.

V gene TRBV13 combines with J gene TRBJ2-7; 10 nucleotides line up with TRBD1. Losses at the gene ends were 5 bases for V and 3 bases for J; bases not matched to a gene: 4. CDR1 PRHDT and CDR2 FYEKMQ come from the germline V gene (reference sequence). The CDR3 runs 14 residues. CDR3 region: CASSEGQGSYEQYF. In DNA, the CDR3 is TGTGCCAGCAGCGAGGGACAGGGGAGCTACGAGCAGTACTTC.

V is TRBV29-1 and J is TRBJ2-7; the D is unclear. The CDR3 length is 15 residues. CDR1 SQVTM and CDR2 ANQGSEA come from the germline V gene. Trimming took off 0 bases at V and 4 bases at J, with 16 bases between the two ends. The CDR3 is CSVEEANRPPYEQYF. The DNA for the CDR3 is TGCAGCGTTGAAGAGGCGAACCGACCGCCGTACGAGCAGTACTTC.

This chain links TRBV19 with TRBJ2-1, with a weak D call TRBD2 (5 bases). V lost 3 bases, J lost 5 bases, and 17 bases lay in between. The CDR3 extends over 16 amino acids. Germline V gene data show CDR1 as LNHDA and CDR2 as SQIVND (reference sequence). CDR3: CASSINLWSGHNEQFF. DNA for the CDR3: TGTGCCAGTAGTATTAATCTCTGGAGCGGCCACAATGAGCAGTTCTTC.

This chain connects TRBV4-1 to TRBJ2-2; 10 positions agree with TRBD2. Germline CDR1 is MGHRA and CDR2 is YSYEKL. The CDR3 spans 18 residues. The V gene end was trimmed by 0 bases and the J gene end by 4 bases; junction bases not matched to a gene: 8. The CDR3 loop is CASSQDHSGRASTGELFF. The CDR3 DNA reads TGCGCCAGCAGCCAAGATCACAGCGGGAGGGCCAGCACCGGGGAGCTGTTTTTT.

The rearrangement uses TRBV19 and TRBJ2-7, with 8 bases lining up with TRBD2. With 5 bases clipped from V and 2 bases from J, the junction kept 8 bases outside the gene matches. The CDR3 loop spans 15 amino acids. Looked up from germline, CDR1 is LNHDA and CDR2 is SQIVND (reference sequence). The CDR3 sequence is CASSPESSGAYEQYF. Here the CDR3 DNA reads TGTGCCAGTAGTCCCGAGAGTAGCGGGGCCTACGAGCAGTACTTC. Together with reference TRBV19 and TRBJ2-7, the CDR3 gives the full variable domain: DGGITQSPKYLFRKEGQNVTLSCEQNLNHDAMYWYRQDPGQGLRLIYYSQIVNDFQKGDIAEGYSVSREKKESFPLTVTSAQKNPTAFYLCASSPESSGAYEQYFGPGTRLTVT.

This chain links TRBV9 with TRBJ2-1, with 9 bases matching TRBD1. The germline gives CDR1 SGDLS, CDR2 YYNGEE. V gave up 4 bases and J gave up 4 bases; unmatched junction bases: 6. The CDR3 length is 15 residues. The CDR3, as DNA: TGTGCCAGCAGCCTCTTCGGGACAGGGTACAATGAGCAGTTCTTC. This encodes CASSLFGTGYNEQFF.

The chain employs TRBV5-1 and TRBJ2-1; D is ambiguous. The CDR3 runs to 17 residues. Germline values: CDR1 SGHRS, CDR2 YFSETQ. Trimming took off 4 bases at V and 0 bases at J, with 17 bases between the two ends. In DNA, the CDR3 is TGCGCCAGCAGCAGATACCCTCCAGAGAACTCCTACAATGAGCAGTTCTTC. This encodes CASSRYPPENSYNEQFF.

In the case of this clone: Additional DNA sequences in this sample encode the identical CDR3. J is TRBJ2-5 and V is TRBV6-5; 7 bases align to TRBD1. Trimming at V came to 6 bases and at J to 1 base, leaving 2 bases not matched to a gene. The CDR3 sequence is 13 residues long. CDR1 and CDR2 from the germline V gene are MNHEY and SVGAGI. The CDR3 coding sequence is TGTGCCAGCAGCAGGACAGGCCAAGAGACCCAGTACTTC. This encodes CASSRTGQETQYF.

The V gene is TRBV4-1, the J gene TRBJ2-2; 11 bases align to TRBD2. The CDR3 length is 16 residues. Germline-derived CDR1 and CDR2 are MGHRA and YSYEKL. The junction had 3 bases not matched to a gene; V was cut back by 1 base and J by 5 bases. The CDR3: CASSQVLAGETGELFF. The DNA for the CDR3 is TGCGCCAGCAGCCAAGTACTAGCGGGGGAAACCGGGGAGCTGTTTTTT.

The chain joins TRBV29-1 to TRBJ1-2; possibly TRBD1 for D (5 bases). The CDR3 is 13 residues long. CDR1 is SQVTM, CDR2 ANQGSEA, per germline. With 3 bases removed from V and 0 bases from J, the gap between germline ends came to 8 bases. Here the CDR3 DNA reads TGCAGCGTTGAGGCAGGGTCTAACTATGGCTACACCTTC. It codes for CSVEAGSNYGYTF. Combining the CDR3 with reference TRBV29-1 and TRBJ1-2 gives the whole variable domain SAVISQKPSRDICQRGTSLTIQCQVDSQVTMMFWYRQQPGQSLTLIATANQGSEATYESGFVIDKFPISRPNLTFSTLTVSNMSPEDSSIYLCSVEAGSNYGYTFGSGTRLTVV.

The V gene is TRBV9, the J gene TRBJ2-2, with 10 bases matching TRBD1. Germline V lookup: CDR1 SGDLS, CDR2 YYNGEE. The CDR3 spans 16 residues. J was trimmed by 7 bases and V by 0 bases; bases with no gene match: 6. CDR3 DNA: TGTGCCAGCAGCGTAGGTGGGACAGGGGTCGACGGGGAGCTGTTTTTT. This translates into CASSVGGTGVDGELFF.

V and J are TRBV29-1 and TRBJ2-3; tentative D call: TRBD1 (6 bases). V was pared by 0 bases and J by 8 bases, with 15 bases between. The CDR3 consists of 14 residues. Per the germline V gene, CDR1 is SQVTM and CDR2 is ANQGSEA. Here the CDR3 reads CSVEDNRDRSTQYF. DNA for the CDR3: TGCAGCGTTGAAGATAACAGGGATCGGAGTACGCAGTATTTT.